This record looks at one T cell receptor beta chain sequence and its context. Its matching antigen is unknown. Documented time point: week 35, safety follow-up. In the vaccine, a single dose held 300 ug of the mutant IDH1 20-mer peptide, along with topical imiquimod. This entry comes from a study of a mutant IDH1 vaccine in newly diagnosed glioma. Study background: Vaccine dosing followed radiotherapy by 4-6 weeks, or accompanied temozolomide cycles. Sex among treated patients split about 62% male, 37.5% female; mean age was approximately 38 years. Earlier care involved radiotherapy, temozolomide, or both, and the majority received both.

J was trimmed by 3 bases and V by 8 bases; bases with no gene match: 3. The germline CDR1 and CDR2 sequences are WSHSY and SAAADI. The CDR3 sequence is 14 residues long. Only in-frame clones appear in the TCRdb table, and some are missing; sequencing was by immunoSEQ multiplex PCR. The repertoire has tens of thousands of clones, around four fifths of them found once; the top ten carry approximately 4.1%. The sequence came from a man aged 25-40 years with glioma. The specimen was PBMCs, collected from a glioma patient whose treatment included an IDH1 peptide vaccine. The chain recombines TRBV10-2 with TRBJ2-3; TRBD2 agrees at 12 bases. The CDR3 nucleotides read TGCGCCAGCGCAGGACTAGCGGGGACAGATACGCAGTATTTT. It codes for CASAGLAGTDTQYF.